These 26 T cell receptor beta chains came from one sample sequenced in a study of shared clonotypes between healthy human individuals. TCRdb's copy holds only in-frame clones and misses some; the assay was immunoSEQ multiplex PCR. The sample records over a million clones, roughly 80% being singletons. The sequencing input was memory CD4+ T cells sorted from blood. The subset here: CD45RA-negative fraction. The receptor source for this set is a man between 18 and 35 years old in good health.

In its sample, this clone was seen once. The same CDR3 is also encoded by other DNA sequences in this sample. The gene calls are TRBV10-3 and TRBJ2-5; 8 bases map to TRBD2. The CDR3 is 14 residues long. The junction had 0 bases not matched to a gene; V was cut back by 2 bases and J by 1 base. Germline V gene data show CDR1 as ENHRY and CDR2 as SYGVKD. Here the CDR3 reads CAISEGTSQETQYF. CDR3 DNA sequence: TGTGCCATCAGTGAGGGGACTAGCCAAGAGACCCAGTACTTC.

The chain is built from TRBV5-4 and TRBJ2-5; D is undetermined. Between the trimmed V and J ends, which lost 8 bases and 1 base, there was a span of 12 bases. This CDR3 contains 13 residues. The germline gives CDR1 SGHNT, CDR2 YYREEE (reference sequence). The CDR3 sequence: CARNQCTQETQYF. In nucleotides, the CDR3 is TGTGCCAGGAACCAATGCACCCAAGAGACCCAGTACTTC.

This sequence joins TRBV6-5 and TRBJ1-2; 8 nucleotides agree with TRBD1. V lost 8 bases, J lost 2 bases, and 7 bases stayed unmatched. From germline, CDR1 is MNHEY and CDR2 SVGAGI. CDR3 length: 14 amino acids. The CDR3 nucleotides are TGTGCCAGCCGACGGACAGGGAGCAACTATGGCTACACCTTC. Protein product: CASRRTGSNYGYTF.

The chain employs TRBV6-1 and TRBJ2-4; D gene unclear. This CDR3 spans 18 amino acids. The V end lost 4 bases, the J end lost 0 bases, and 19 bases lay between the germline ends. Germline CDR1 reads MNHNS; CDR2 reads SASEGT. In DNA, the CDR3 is TGTGCCAGCAGTGGAAGAGTGGCATTAGATCTAGCCAAAAACATTCAGTACTTC. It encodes CASSGRVALDLAKNIQYF.

CDR3 DNA: TGCGCCAGCAGCCCAATCTTTCGGGGAAGAGCCGCTGAAGCTTTCTTT. Its translation is CASSPIFRGRAAEAFF. The rearrangement joins TRBV4-1 to TRBJ1-1; no clear D. The CDR3 length is 16 residues. Germline V lookup: CDR1 MGHRA, CDR2 YSYEKL. V lost 4 bases and J 6 bases, leaving 21 bases between the germline ends.

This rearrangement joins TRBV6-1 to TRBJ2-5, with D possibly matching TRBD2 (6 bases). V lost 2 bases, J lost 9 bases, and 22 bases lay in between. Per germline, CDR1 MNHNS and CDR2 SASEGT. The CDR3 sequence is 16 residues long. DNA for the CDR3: TGTGCCAGCAGTGAACTGGGTAGCGGTGCATTAGGGGCCCAGTACTTC. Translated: CASSELGSGALGAQYF.

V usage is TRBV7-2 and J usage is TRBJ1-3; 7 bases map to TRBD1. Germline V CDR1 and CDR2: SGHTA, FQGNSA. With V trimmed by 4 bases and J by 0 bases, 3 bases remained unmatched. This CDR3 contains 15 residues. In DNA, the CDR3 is TGTGCCAGCAGCTCGGGACAGAACTCTGGAAACACCATATATTTT. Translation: CASSSGQNSGNTIYF.

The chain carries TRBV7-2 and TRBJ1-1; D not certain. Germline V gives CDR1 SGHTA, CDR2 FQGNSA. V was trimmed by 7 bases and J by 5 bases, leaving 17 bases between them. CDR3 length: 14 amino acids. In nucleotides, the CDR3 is TGTGCCAGCACCGTATTGCGTGGGGAGACTGAAGCTTTCTTT. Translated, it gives CASTVLRGETEAFF.

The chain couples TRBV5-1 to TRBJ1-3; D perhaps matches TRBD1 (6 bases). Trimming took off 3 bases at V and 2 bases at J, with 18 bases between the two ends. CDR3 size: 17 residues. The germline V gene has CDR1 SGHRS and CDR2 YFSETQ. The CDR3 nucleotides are TGCGCCAGCAGCTCCTTCTCTGAGGGGGGCACTGGAAACACCATATATTTT. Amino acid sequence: CASSSFSEGGTGNTIYF.

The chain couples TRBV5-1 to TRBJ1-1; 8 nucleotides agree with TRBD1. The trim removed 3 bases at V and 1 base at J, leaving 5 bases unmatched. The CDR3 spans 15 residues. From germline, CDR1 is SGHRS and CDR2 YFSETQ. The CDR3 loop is CASSSADRGNTEAFF. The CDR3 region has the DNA TGCGCCAGCAGCTCCGCCGACAGGGGGAACACTGAAGCTTTCTTT.

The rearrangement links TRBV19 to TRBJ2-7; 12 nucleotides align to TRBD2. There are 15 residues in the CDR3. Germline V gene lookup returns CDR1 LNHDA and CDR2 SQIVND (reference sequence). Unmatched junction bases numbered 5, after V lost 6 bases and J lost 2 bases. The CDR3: CASRTLAGGPYEQYF. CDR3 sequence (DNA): TGTGCCAGTAGAACACTAGCGGGAGGTCCCTACGAGCAGTACTTC.

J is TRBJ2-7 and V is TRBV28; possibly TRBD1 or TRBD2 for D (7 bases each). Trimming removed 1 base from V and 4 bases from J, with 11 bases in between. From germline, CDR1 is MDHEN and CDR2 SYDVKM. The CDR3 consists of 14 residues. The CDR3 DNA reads TGTGCCAGCAGTTTATCCCAGGGGGGGTACGAGCAGTACTTC. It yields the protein CASSLSQGGYEQYF. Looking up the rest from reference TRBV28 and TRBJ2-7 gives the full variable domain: DVKVTQSSRYLVKRTGEKVFLECVQDMDHENMFWYRQDPGLGLRLIYFSYDVKMKEKGDIPEGYSVSREKKERFSLILESASTNQTSMYLCASSLSQGGYEQYFGPGTRLTVT.

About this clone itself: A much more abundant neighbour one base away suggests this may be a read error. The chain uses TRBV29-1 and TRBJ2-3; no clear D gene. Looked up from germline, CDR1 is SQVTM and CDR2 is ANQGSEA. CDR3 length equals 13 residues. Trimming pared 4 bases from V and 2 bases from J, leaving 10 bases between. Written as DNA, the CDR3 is TGCAGCGTTGGTTTCCTCGACACAGATACGCAGTATTTT. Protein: CSVGFLDTDTQYF.

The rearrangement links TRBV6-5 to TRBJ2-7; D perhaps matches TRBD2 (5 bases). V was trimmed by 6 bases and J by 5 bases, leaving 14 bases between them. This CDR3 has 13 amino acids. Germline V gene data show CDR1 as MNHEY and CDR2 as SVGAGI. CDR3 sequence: CASRPRTGDEQYF. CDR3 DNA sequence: TGTGCCAGCAGACCTCGGACTGGGGACGAGCAGTACTTC.

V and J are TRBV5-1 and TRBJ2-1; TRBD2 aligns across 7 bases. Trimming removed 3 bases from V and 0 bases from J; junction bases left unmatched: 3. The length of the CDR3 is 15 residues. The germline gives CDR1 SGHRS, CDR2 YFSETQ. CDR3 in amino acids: CASSWGGNSYNEQFF. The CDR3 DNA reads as TGCGCCAGCAGCTGGGGGGGAAACTCCTACAATGAGCAGTTCTTC.

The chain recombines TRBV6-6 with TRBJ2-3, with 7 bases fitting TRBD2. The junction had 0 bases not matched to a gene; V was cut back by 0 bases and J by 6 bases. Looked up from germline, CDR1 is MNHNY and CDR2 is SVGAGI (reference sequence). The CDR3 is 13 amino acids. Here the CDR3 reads CASSYSGGDTQYF. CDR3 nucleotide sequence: TGTGCCAGCAGTTACTCGGGGGGGGATACGCAGTATTTT.

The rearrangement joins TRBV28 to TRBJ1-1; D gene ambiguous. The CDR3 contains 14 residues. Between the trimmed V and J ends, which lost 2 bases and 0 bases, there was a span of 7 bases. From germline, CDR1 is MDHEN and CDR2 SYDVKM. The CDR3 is CASSLLQMNTEAFF. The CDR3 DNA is TGTGCCAGCAGTTTACTACAGATGAACACTGAAGCTTTCTTT.

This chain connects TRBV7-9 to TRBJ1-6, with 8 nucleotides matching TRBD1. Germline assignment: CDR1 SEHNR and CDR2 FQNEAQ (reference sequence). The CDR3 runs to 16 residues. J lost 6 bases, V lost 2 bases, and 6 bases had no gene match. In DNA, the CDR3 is TGTGCCAGCAGCTTAACGGGAGGACAGGGTAATTCACCCCTCCACTTT. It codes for CASSLTGGQGNSPLHF. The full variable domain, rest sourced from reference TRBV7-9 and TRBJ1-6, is DTGVSQNPRHKITKRGQNVTFRCDPISEHNRLYWYRQTLGQGPEFLTYFQNEAQLEKSRLLSDRFSAERPKGSFSTLEIQRTEQGDSAMYLCASSLTGGQGNSPLHFGNGTRLTVT.

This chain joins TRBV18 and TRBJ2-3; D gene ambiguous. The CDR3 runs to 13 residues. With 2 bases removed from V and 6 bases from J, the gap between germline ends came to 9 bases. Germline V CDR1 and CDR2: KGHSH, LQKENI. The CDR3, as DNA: TGTGCCAGCTCACCAACGAGGCGGGATACGCAGTATTTT. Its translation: CASSPTRRDTQYF.

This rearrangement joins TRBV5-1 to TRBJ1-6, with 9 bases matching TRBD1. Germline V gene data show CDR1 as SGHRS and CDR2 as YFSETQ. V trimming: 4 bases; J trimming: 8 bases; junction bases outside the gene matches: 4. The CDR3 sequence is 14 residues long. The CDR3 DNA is TGCGCCAGCAGCCAACAGGGGGCTGATTCACCCCTCCACTTT. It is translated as CASSQQGADSPLHF.

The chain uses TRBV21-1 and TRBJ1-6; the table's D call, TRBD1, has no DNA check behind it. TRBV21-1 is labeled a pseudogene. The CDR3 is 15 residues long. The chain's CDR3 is CASSKAPGANSPLHF. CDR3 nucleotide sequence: TGTGCCAGCAGCAAAGCTCCAGGGGCTAATTCACCCCTCCACTTT.

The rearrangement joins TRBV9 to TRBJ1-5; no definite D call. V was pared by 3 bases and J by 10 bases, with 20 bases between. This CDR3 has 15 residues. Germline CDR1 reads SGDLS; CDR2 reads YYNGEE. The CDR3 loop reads CASSDRAALVLPQHF. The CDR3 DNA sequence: TGTGCCAGCAGCGACCGGGCCGCTTTAGTTCTACCCCAGCATTTT.

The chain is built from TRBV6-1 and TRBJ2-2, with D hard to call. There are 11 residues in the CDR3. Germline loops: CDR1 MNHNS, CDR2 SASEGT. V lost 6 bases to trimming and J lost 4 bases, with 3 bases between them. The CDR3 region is CASRITGELFF. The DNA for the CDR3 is TGTGCCAGCAGGATCACCGGGGAGCTGTTTTTT.

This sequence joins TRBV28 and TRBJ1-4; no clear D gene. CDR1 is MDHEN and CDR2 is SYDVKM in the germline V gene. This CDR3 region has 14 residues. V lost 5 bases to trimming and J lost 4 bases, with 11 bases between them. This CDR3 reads CASSLNRDNEKLFF. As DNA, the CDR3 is TGTGCCAGCAGTCTAAACCGCGATAATGAAAAACTGTTTTTT.

CDR3 sequence reads: CASSPTPQGSNSPLHF. CDR3 sequence (DNA): TGTGCCAGCTCACCTACGCCCCAGGGTAGCAATTCACCCCTCCACTTT. V is TRBV18 and J is TRBJ1-6; tentative D call: TRBD1 (5 bases). CDR1 and CDR2 (germline): KGHSH, LQKENI. V lost 3 bases and J lost 7, with 16 bases in between. This CDR3 region has 16 residues.

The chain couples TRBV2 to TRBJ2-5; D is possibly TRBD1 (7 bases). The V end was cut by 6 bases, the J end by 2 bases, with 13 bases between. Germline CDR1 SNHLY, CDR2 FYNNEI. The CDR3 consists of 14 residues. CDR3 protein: CASRRQGGQETQYF. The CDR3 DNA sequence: TGTGCCAGCAGGAGGCAGGGGGGACAAGAGACCCAGTACTTC.